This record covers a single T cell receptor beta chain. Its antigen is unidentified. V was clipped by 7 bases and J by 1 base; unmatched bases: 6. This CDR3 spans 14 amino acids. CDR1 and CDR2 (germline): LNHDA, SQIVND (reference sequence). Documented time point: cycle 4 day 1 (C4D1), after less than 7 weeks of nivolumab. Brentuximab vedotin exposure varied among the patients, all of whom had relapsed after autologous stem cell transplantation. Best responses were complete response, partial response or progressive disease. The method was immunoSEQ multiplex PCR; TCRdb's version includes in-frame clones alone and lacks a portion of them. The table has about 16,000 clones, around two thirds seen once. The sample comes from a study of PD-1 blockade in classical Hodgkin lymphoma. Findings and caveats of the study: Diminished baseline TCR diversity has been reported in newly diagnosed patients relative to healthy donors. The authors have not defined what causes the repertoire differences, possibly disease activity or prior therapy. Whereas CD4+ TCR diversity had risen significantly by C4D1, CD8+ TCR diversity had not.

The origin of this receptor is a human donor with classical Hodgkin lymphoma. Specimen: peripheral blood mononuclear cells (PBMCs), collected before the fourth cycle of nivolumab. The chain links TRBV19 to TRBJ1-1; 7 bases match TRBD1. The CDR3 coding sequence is TGTGCCAGTATCGACAGGGACCCGAACACTGAAGCTTTCTTT. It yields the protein CASIDRDPNTEAFF.